The entry that follows covers one TCR beta chain sequence. Its target is unknown. The sample is drawn from a study of T cells in Graves' hyperthyroidism and ophthalmopathy. Study in general: Upon initial diagnosis and before any treatment, peripheral blood was collected. Regarding the study as a whole: Most clonotypes expanded in thyroid above 0.001 were likewise present in blood.

TCR beta CDR3 region amplification was performed from RNA transcripts. Carried out on the TCR CDR3, a first-round RT-PCR used the HTBI primer set. TCRdb used MiXCR to reprocess the multiplex PCR reads, holding one entry per CDR3 protein. This table holds around 690,000 distinct CDR3 sequences, about 20% found once. V was trimmed by 6 bases and J by 2 bases, leaving 14 bases between them. Germline values: CDR1 DFQATT, CDR2 SNEGSKA (reference sequence). CDR3 length equals 14 residues. The rearrangement links TRBV20-1 to TRBJ2-1; TRBD2 is a possible D gene (5 bases). The sequence derives from a man aged 25 to 40 with Graves' ophthalmopathy. The source material was blood. CDR3 loop: CSARREIPYNEQFF. Written as DNA, the CDR3 is TGCAGTGCAAGACGGGAAATCCCCTACAATGAGCAGTTCTTC.